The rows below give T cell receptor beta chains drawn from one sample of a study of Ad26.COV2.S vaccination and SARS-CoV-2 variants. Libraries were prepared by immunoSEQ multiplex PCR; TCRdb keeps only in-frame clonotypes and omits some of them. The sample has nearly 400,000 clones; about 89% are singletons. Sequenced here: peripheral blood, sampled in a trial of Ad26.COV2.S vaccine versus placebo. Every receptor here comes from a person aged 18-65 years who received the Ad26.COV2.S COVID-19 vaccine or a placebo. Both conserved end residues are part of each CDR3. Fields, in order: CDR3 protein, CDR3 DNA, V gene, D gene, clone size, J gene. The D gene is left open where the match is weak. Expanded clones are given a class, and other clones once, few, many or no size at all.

CDR3: CASSDRGNSPLHF
DNA: TGTGCCAGCAGTGACAGGGGGAATTCACCCCTCCACTTT
V: TRBV28
D: TRBD1
size: -
J: TRBJ1-6

CDR3: CASSQEALQGAVGYTF
DNA: TGTGCCAGCAGCCAAGAGGCCTTACAGGGGGCGGTTGGCTACACCTTC
V: TRBV3-1/TRBV3-2
D: TRBD1
size: -
J: TRBJ1-2

CDR3: CSVRTGSSGNTIYF
DNA: TGCAGCGTGAGGACAGGGAGCTCTGGAAACACCATATATTTT
V: TRBV29-1
D: TRBD1
size: -
J: TRBJ1-3

CDR3: CASGSTTDTQYF
DNA: TGTGCCAGCGGTTCGACCACAGATACGCAGTATTTT
V: TRBV12-3/TRBV12-4
D: -
size: -
J: TRBJ2-3

CDR3: CATAAPGANVLTF
DNA: TGTGCCACTGCCGCCCCTGGGGCCAACGTCCTGACTTTC
V: TRBV10-3
D: -
size: -
J: TRBJ2-6

CDR3: CASSYTGSSYEQYF
DNA: TGTGCCAGCAGTTACACAGGTAGCTCCTACGAGCAGTACTTC
V: TRBV6-5
D: -
size: -
J: TRBJ2-7

CDR3: CASSSFGTSYRYEQYF
DNA: TGTGCCAGCAGCTCCTTCGGGACCAGTTATCGATACGAGCAGTACTTC
V: TRBV11-3
D: -
size: -
J: TRBJ2-7

CDR3: CASSLHAGPYEQYF
DNA: TGTGCCAGCAGCTTACATGCCGGCCCCTACGAGCAGTACTTC
V: TRBV7-2
D: -
size: once
J: TRBJ2-7

CDR3: CASSQGQGVNTGELFF
DNA: TGTGCCAGCAGCCAAGGACAGGGGGTGAACACCGGGGAGCTGTTTTTT
V: TRBV3-1/TRBV3-2
D: TRBD1
size: -
J: TRBJ2-2

CDR3: CASSHPRDSPSTDTQYF
DNA: TGCGCCAGCAGCCATCCCCGGGACTCCCCAAGCACAGATACGCAGTATTTT
V: TRBV4-1
D: -
size: -
J: TRBJ2-3

CDR3: CASSLLGKVDTEAFF
DNA: TGTGCCAGCAGCTTATTGGGGAAGGTAGACACTGAAGCTTTCTTT
V: TRBV11-2
D: -
size: -
J: TRBJ1-1

CDR3: CASSVVVGELFF
DNA: TGTGCCAGCAGCGTAGTTGTCGGGGAGCTGTTTTTT
V: TRBV9
D: -
size: -
J: TRBJ2-2

CDR3: CASSLRDYEQYF
DNA: TGTGCCAGCAGTTTGCGGGATTACGAGCAGTACTTC
V: TRBV6-2/TRBV6-3
D: -
size: -
J: TRBJ2-7

CDR3: CASSFLGFKDGYTF
DNA: TGTGCCAGCAGCTTTCTGGGTTTTAAAGATGGCTACACCTTC
V: TRBV7-9
D: -
size: -
J: TRBJ1-2

CDR3: CASTRVGSWNTEAFF
DNA: TGTGCCAGCACTCGCGTCGGCAGTTGGAACACTGAAGCTTTCTTT
V: TRBV9
D: -
size: -
J: TRBJ1-1

CDR3: CASTHRGPDTQYF
DNA: TGTGCCAGCACTCACAGGGGGCCCGATACGCAGTATTTT
V: TRBV2
D: TRBD1
size: -
J: TRBJ2-3

CDR3: CASGLSSAELFF
DNA: TGTGCTAGTGGTTTGTCGTCGGCGGAACTGTTTTTT
V: TRBV12-5
D: -
size: -
J: TRBJ1-4

CDR3: CASSPRQMSSYNSPLHF
DNA: TGCGCCAGCAGCCCTCGTCAGATGAGCTCCTATAATTCACCCCTCCACTTT
V: TRBV5-1
D: -
size: -
J: TRBJ1-6

CDR3: CASSPQMPGTAYEQYF
DNA: TGTGCCAGCAGCCCCCAGATGCCCGGAACGGCCTACGAGCAGTACTTC
V: TRBV3-1/TRBV3-2
D: -
size: -
J: TRBJ2-7

CDR3: CASSLPGQGRVYSNSPLHF
DNA: TGTGCCAGCAGTCTACCGGGACAGGGGAGGGTATATAGTAATTCACCCCTCCACTTT
V: TRBV27
D: TRBD1
size: -
J: TRBJ1-6

CDR3: CASSRPGTSRSTGELFF
DNA: TGTGCCAGCAGTCGTCCCGGGACGTCTAGAAGTACCGGGGAGCTGTTTTTT
V: TRBV28
D: -
size: -
J: TRBJ2-2

CDR3: CARDYLGSGNTIYF
DNA: TGTGCCAGGGATTACCTTGGCTCTGGAAACACCATATATTTT
V: TRBV2
D: -
size: once
J: TRBJ1-3

CDR3: CASSGLAGTDTQYF
DNA: TGTGCCAGCAGTGGCTTGGCGGGCACAGATACGCAGTATTTT
V: TRBV25-1
D: -
size: -
J: TRBJ2-3

CDR3: CAAHSGRNNEQFF
DNA: TGTGCCGCCCATAGCGGGAGAAACAATGAGCAGTTCTTC
V: TRBV6-5
D: TRBD2
size: -
J: TRBJ2-1

CDR3: CAWRGETQYF
DNA: TGTGCCTGGAGAGGGGAGACCCAGTACTTC
V: TRBV30
D: -
size: -
J: TRBJ2-5

CDR3: CASSPTQPGTGNTEAFF
DNA: TGTGCCAGCAGCCCGACACAACCCGGGACAGGGAACACTGAAGCTTTCTTT
V: TRBV7-9
D: TRBD1
size: -
J: TRBJ1-1

CDR3: CASTPVGPTAEQFF
DNA: TGTGCCAGCACCCCGGTGGGTCCTACGGCTGAGCAGTTCTTC
V: TRBV2
D: -
size: -
J: TRBJ2-1

CDR3: CASSSLNTYEQYF
DNA: TGTGCCAGTAGTAGCCTTAATACCTACGAGCAGTACTTC
V: TRBV19
D: -
size: -
J: TRBJ2-7

CDR3: CASSQGRDGSSPLHF
DNA: TGCGCCAGCAGCCAAGGCAGGGACGGGAGTTCACCCCTCCACTTT
V: TRBV4-1
D: -
size: -
J: TRBJ1-6

CDR3: CASSFGAGGADTQYF
DNA: TGTGCCAGCAGCTTCGGGGCGGGAGGGGCAGATACGCAGTATTTT
V: TRBV5-4
D: TRBD2
size: -
J: TRBJ2-3

CDR3: CASRLGRTEAFF
DNA: TGTGCCAGCAGACTTGGACGCACTGAAGCTTTCTTT
V: TRBV5-4
D: -
size: -
J: TRBJ1-1

CDR3: CASSLAGGSLEEQYF
DNA: TGTGCCAGCAGCTTAGCTGGGGGCTCCCTGGAGGAGCAGTACTTC
V: TRBV11-2
D: -
size: -
J: TRBJ2-7

CDR3: CASTPAESNQPQHF
DNA: TGTGCCAGCACCCCCGCGGAAAGCAATCAGCCCCAGCATTTT
V: TRBV28
D: -
size: once
J: TRBJ1-5

CDR3: CASSTENPRDPAGSNTGELFF
DNA: TGTGCCAGCAGCACCGAAAACCCAAGGGACCCAGCGGGGTCGAACACCGGGGAGCTGTTTTTT
V: TRBV21-1
D: -
size: -
J: TRBJ2-2

CDR3: CASSVEYVGEQFF
DNA: TGTGCCAGCAGCGTAGAATACGTCGGTGAGCAGTTCTTC
V: TRBV9
D: -
size: -
J: TRBJ2-1

CDR3: CASSRSRTDPLHF
DNA: TGTGCCAGCAGTCGCAGCCGGACAGATCCCCTCCACTTT
V: TRBV12-3/TRBV12-4
D: -
size: -
J: TRBJ1-6

CDR3: CASSLFWVGRQYNEQFF
DNA: TGTGCCAGCAGCTTATTTTGGGTGGGGAGACAGTACAATGAGCAGTTCTTC
V: TRBV7-9
D: -
size: -
J: TRBJ2-1

CDR3: CASSLRSSGSLETQYF
DNA: TGTGCCAGCAGCTTAAGATCCAGCGGGAGTTTGGAGACCCAGTACTTC
V: TRBV11-3
D: TRBD2
size: many
J: TRBJ2-5

CDR3: CASSVEPLLAGAPPYEQYF
DNA: TGTGCCAGCAGCGTAGAACCCTTACTAGCGGGAGCACCTCCTTACGAGCAGTACTTC
V: TRBV9
D: TRBD2
size: -
J: TRBJ2-7

CDR3: CASSLGASGVYEQYF
DNA: TGTGCCAGCAGCCTGGGGGCTAGCGGGGTCTACGAGCAGTACTTC
V: TRBV7-3
D: TRBD2
size: -
J: TRBJ2-7

CDR3: CASIVGGPGETQYF
DNA: TGTGCCAGCATAGTGGGAGGGCCGGGAGAGACCCAGTACTTC
V: TRBV2
D: TRBD2
size: -
J: TRBJ2-5

CDR3: CATRATPQGRHEQFF
DNA: TGTGCCACCAGGGCCACCCCACAGGGTAGGCATGAGCAGTTCTTC
V: TRBV15
D: -
size: -
J: TRBJ2-1

CDR3: CASSSGLGTYGYTF
DNA: TGTGCCAGCAGCTCCGGACTCGGCACCTATGGCTACACCTTC
V: TRBV5-6
D: -
size: -
J: TRBJ1-2

CDR3: CASSPLENTGELFF
DNA: TGTGCCAGCTCACCCCTCGAGAACACCGGGGAGCTGTTTTTT
V: TRBV18
D: -
size: -
J: TRBJ2-2

CDR3: CSVFGLAGGYNEQFF
DNA: TGCAGCGTTTTTGGACTAGCGGGAGGGTACAATGAGCAGTTCTTC
V: TRBV29-1
D: TRBD2
size: -
J: TRBJ2-1

CDR3: CSVKTLGLAGGLYF
DNA: TGCAGCGTGAAGACCCTCGGGCTAGCGGGAGGTTTGTACTTC
V: TRBV29-1
D: TRBD2
size: -
J: TRBJ2-7

CDR3: CASSPRGAGGTYNEQFF
DNA: TGTGCCAGCAGCCCCCGGGGAGCGGGAGGAACCTACAATGAGCAGTTCTTC
V: TRBV4-2
D: TRBD2
size: -
J: TRBJ2-1

CDR3: CAISNTGELFF
DNA: TGTGCCATCAGTAACACCGGGGAGCTGTTTTTT
V: TRBV10-3
D: -
size: -
J: TRBJ2-2

CDR3: CASSQGAWTEAFF
DNA: TGTGCCAGCAGCCAGGGGGCTTGGACTGAAGCTTTCTTT
V: TRBV14
D: -
size: -
J: TRBJ1-1

CDR3: CASSPDSYGYTF
DNA: TGTGCCAGCAGCCCGGACAGCTATGGCTACACCTTC
V: TRBV28
D: -
size: -
J: TRBJ1-2

CDR3: CASGLVLTGQGHGYTF
DNA: TGTGCTAGTGGTTTGGTACTTACGGGACAGGGGCATGGCTACACCTTC
V: TRBV12-5
D: TRBD1
size: -
J: TRBJ1-2

CDR3: CASSLFWRGTDTQYF
DNA: TGTGCCAGCAGCTTATTTTGGCGGGGCACAGATACGCAGTATTTT
V: TRBV7-2
D: -
size: -
J: TRBJ2-3

CDR3: CASSPFTSGSPNEQFF
DNA: TGTGCCAGCAGCCCATTCACTAGCGGGAGCCCCAATGAGCAGTTCTTC
V: TRBV3-1/TRBV3-2
D: TRBD2
size: -
J: TRBJ2-1

CDR3: CSVVKDRDYEQFF
DNA: TGCAGCGTTGTTAAGGACAGGGACTATGAGCAGTTCTTC
V: TRBV29-1
D: TRBD1
size: -
J: TRBJ2-1

CDR3: CAWSGGLTYEQYF
DNA: TGTGCCTGGAGTGGGGGGCTGACCTACGAGCAGTACTTC
V: TRBV30
D: -
size: -
J: TRBJ2-7

CDR3: CASSIDSLLTLEAFF
DNA: TGTGCCAGTAGTATAGATTCCCTCCTGACCTTGGAAGCTTTCTTT
V: TRBV19
D: -
size: -
J: TRBJ1-1

CDR3: CASSFSGGSLRSYEQYF
DNA: TGTGCCAGCAGCTTTTCCGGCGGGAGTTTGCGGTCCTACGAGCAGTACTTC
V: TRBV7-2
D: TRBD2
size: -
J: TRBJ2-7

CDR3: CASSLHVVRETQYF
DNA: TGTGCCAGCAGCTTGCATGTGGTAAGAGAGACCCAGTACTTC
V: TRBV5-5
D: -
size: -
J: TRBJ2-5

CDR3: CASSPREEGGYTF
DNA: TGTGCCAGCAGCCCCCGGGAGGAAGGGGGCTACACCTTC
V: TRBV12-3/TRBV12-4
D: -
size: once
J: TRBJ1-2